One and the same sample provided the 27 T cell receptor beta chains below, sequenced in a study of T cells in Graves' hyperthyroidism and ophthalmopathy (dated by TCRdb to 2018 to 2020). Libraries were prepared through multiplex PCR. Reads for this sample came from an Illumina HiSeq 2000. The TCR beta CDR3 regions were amplified from RNA transcripts. The TCR CDR3 was subjected to a first round of RT-PCR using the HTBI primer set and the Qiagen OneStep RT-PCR kit. TCRdb redid the processing of the public reads, applying fastp at Q25 and MiXCR, and retained in-frame beta chains. CDR3 protein duplicates are merged, each entry listing the most common genes and DNA. For this sample the table gives roughly 600,000 distinct CDR3 sequences, of which 14% were detected only once. The ten largest clones capture 12% of the sample. Sample: blood. The receptors shown here come from a woman aged 50 to 65 with Graves' ophthalmopathy.

This clonotype showed up many times. The genes are TRBV6-1 and TRBJ2-1, with D possibly being TRBD2 (5 bases). CDR1 is MNHNS, CDR2 SASEGT, per germline. The CDR3 loop spans 14 amino acids. V shed 2 bases and J shed 2 bases, with 7 bases lying between them. CDR3 coding DNA: TGTGCCAGCAGTGAAACTAGGACCTACAATGAGCAGTTCTTC. It yields the protein CASSETRTYNEQFF.

Of note for this clonotype: Just one base apart from a much larger clone, this may be a read error. For the CDR3, the DNA is TGCGCCAGCAGCTTAGAGACTATCACAGGTACGCAGTATTTT. It encodes CASSLETITGTQYF. This chain links TRBV5-1 with TRBJ2-3; perhaps D is TRBD1 or TRBD2 (5 bases each). CDR3 size: 14 residues. Germline lookup yields CDR1 SGHRS and CDR2 YFSETQ.

This clonotype occurred many times. The chain joins TRBV12-3 or TRBV12-4 to TRBJ2-7; 10 bases align to TRBD2. This CDR3 is 16 amino acids long. V lost 3 bases to trimming and J lost 6 bases; unmatched junction nucleotides: 11. The CDR3 region is CASSFLSCLAGVEQYF. The CDR3 DNA follows: TGTGCCAGCAGTTTTCTATCGTGTCTAGCGGGAGTCGAGCAGTACTTC.

Only a few counts were recorded for this clonotype. CDR3: CASSEAGGAVEKLFF. The CDR3, as DNA: TGTGCCAGCAGTGAAGCGGGGGGGGCGGTTGAAAAACTGTTTTTT. The chain carries TRBV6-1 and TRBJ1-4; TRBD1 is a possible D gene (6 bases). V was trimmed by 0 bases and J by 7 bases, leaving 12 bases between them. Per germline, CDR1 MNHNS and CDR2 SASEGT. The CDR3 runs to 15 residues.

In this sample, this clonotype turned up a few times. The chain combines TRBV20-1 with TRBJ2-1; TRBD2 matches 11 bases. V lost 0 bases and J lost 5; bases outside the gene matches: 6. This CDR3 has 16 amino acids. Germline CDR1 is DFQATT and CDR2 is SNEGSKA (reference sequence). CDR3: CSARELAGAQHNEQFF. The CDR3 DNA follows: TGCAGTGCTAGAGAACTAGCGGGAGCACAGCACAATGAGCAGTTCTTC.

This clonotype has ten or more counts. DNA of the CDR3: TGTGCCAGCAGTTTGAGGCAGACCTACGAGCAGTACTTC. It translates to CASSLRQTYEQYF. The V call is TRBV12-3 or TRBV12-4, the J call TRBJ2-7; D gene unclear. Trimming left V 3 bases short and J 2 bases short, with 8 bases between. The CDR3 consists of 13 residues.

About this clonotype: This may be a read error, as it is one base from a much larger clone. The CDR3 reads CSVERENYGYTF. The CDR3 bases are TGCAGCGTTGAAAGGGAGAACTATGGCTACACCTTC. The chain couples TRBV29-1 to TRBJ1-2; unclear D gene. With 2 bases removed from V and 2 bases from J, the gap between germline ends came to 6 bases. The germline gives CDR1 SQVTM, CDR2 ANQGSEA. This CDR3 has 12 amino acids.

Many counts were recorded for this clonotype. The chain carries TRBV6-2 or TRBV6-3 and TRBJ2-5, with 7 nucleotides matching TRBD1. The CDR3 is 15 residues long. Germline V gene sequence: CDR1 MNHEY, CDR2 SVGEGT. V gave up 7 bases and J gave up 5 bases; unmatched junction bases: 13. In DNA, the CDR3 is TGTGCCAGCAAACTACCCTACAGGGGCAAGGAGACCCAGTACTTC. This gives the protein CASKLPYRGKETQYF.

Concerning this clonotype itself: This CDR3 is missing its conserved last phenylalanine or tryptophan, likely due to a read error. V and J are TRBV5-1 and TRBJ2-1, with 9 nucleotides matching TRBD2. Germline CDR1 SGHRS, CDR2 YFSETQ. The CDR3 loop spans 16 amino acids. The CDR3 sequence: CASSLVASGTYNGQFL. The CDR3 DNA sequence: TGCGCCAGCAGCTTGGTAGCTAGCGGGACTTACAATGGGCAGTTCCTC.

The chain is built from TRBV6-5 and TRBJ2-2; D is unresolved. The CDR3 has 14 amino acids. In germline, CDR1 is MNHEY, CDR2 SVGAGI. Trimming removed 1 base at V and 4 bases at J, with 7 bases between. CDR3 DNA: TGTGCCAGCAGTTACTTTTTTGGCACCGGGGAGCTGTTTTTT. Its translation is CASSYFFGTGELFF.

CDR3 residues: CASSFRTTIELNEQFF. CDR3 bases: TGTGCCAGCAGCTTTCGGACAACCATCGAACTCAATGAGCAGTTCTTC. V usage is TRBV7-2 and J usage is TRBJ2-1; D might be TRBD1 (5 bases). The CDR3 loop spans 16 amino acids. Germline V lookup: CDR1 SGHTA, CDR2 FQGNSA. V lost 3 bases and J lost 6, with 18 bases in between.

The chain is built from TRBV27 and TRBJ1-5; 10 bases map to TRBD1. This CDR3 is 16 amino acids long. Germline CDR1 MNHEY, CDR2 SMNVEV (reference sequence). With V trimmed by 5 bases and J by 4 bases, 8 bases remained unmatched. Here the CDR3 DNA reads TGTGCCAGCAGTCCGAGATCGGACAGGGGGAATCAGCCCCAGCATTTT. Protein product: CASSPRSDRGNQPQHF.

This rearrangement joins TRBV29-1 to TRBJ2-2; D ambiguous. Trimming stripped 4 bases from V and 3 bases from J, with 9 bases between. In germline, CDR1 is SQVTM, CDR2 ANQGSEA. The CDR3 consists of 13 residues. The CDR3 nucleotides read TGCAGCGTTGTGGTGACGGACACCGGGGAGCTGTTTTTT. Its translation is CSVVVTDTGELFF.

This clonotype was counted at least ten times. This chain links TRBV20-1 with TRBJ2-1; 7 positions match TRBD2. The V segment lost 0 bases and the J segment 8 bases; nucleotides outside the gene matches: 13. The CDR3 is made up of 16 amino acids. Germline loops: CDR1 DFQATT, CDR2 SNEGSKA (reference sequence). CDR3 nucleotide sequence: TGCAGTGCTAGAGATCCCGTGGGCGGGAGATTGGATGAGCAGTTCTTC. Encoded protein: CSARDPVGGRLDEQFF.

This clonotype was seen repeatedly, ten times or more. The chain combines TRBV18 with TRBJ1-1; possibly TRBD1 for D (6 bases). This CDR3 is built from 14 residues. V lost 3 bases, J lost 7 bases, and 15 bases lay in between. Germline CDR1 KGHSH, CDR2 LQKENI. The CDR3 DNA reads TGTGCCAGCTCACCGACCAAAGGGACAATTGAAGCTTTCTTT. Translating gives CASSPTKGTIEAFF.

This clonotype appeared many times. This sequence joins TRBV7-9 and TRBJ2-7; no clear D gene. Trimming pared 2 bases from V and 1 base from J, leaving 9 bases between. Germline values: CDR1 SEHNR, CDR2 FQNEAQ (reference sequence). The CDR3 loop spans 14 amino acids. The DNA for the CDR3 is TGTGCCAGCAGCTTAATGGGCGGATCCTACGAGCAGTACTTC. The encoded protein is CASSLMGGSYEQYF.

This clonotype was counted many times. This chain uses TRBV7-9 with TRBJ2-7; 10 nucleotides match TRBD2. Germline loops: CDR1 SEHNR, CDR2 FQNEAQ (reference sequence). CDR3 length: 24 residues. V shed 5 bases and J 1 base; nucleotides not matched to a gene: 32. In DNA, the CDR3 is TGTGCCAGCAGCCCAAGGAAGCGCGCCCCGGCGGAACCCTCCACTAGCGGGAATTCCTACGAGCAGTACTTC. Translating gives CASSPRKRAPAEPSTSGNSYEQYF.

This clonotype has more than one count but fewer than ten. The chain joins TRBV4-1 to TRBJ1-2, with D possibly TRBD1 on 6 matching bases. The CDR3 spans 14 residues. The germline V gene encodes CDR1 MGHRA and CDR2 YSYEKL. Between the trimmed V and J ends, which lost 1 base and 4 bases, there was a span of 10 bases. The DNA of the CDR3 is TGCGCCAGCAGCCAAGGGGGGGCAGGCTATGGCTACACCTTC. Protein product: CASSQGGAGYGYTF.

This clonotype is a singleton in its sample. V gene TRBV4-2 combines with J gene TRBJ1-5; D ambiguous. V lost 0 bases and J 1 base, leaving 10 bases between the germline ends. Per the germline V gene, CDR1 is LGHNA and CDR2 is YNFKEQ. This CDR3 has 16 amino acids. CDR3 protein: CASSQETASSNQPQHF. CDR3 nucleotides: TGTGCCAGCAGCCAAGAAACTGCCTCAAGCAATCAGCCCCAGCATTTT.

This clonotype was seen ten or more times. The junction shows a germline mismatch at one end, possibly a read error. The V gene is TRBV20-1, the J gene TRBJ1-1, with unresolved D. Looked up from germline, CDR1 is DFQATT and CDR2 is SNEGSKA (reference sequence). The CDR3 spans 10 residues. The CDR3 DNA reads TGCAGTGCAGGAAACATTGAAGCTTTCTTT. Its protein product is CSAGNIEAFF.

This clonotype was observed many times. The chain joins TRBV7-9 to TRBJ2-1, with D tentatively TRBD2 (6 bases). Germline CDR1 SEHNR, CDR2 FQNEAQ (reference sequence). The CDR3 loop spans 13 amino acids. V was cut by 5 bases and J by 9 bases, with 14 bases left in between. The CDR3 reads CASSPDYYGEQFF. Here the CDR3 DNA reads TGTGCCAGCAGCCCGGACTACTACGGTGAGCAGTTCTTC.

This clonotype was observed at least ten times. This rearrangement joins TRBV20-1 to TRBJ1-5; D gene uncertain. V lost 0 bases, J lost 2 bases, and 11 bases lay in between. This CDR3 comprises 15 residues. From germline, CDR1 is DFQATT and CDR2 SNEGSKA (reference sequence). CDR3 sequence: CSARDARKRNQPQHF. The CDR3 bases are TGCAGTGCTAGAGATGCAAGGAAGCGCAATCAGCCCCAGCATTTT.

As for this clonotype: This may be a read error, as it is one base from a much larger clone. CDR3: CASSFPGGKDIDTQYF. In DNA form, the CDR3 reads TGTGCCAGCAGTTTCCCCGGGGGCAAGGACATAGATACGCAGTATTTT. The V and J genes are TRBV12-3 or TRBV12-4 and TRBJ2-3; D is tentatively TRBD1 or TRBD2 (6 bases each). The length of the CDR3 is 16 residues. V gave up 3 bases and J gave up 5 bases, with 18 bases separating them.

This clonotype has ten or more counts. The chain has TRBV6-6 and TRBJ2-7, with 9 nucleotides matching TRBD1. The CDR3 length is 15 residues. After removal of 0 bases from V and 5 bases from J, the junction contained 5 bases not matched to a gene. The V gene's germline CDR1 is MNHNY and CDR2 SVGAGI (reference sequence). The CDR3: CASSYSTGGIDEQYF. In DNA form, the CDR3 reads TGTGCCAGCAGTTACTCCACAGGGGGCATCGACGAGCAGTACTTC.

This clonotype was seen only a few times. The CDR3 nucleotides read TGCGCCAGCATGAGGCCGCCGGGACAGGGGGACACCAGCTCCTACAATGAGCAGTTCTTC. This encodes CASMRPPGQGDTSSYNEQFF. The rearrangement uses TRBV5-1 and TRBJ2-1; 11 nucleotides agree with TRBD1. With 6 bases clipped from V and 0 bases from J, the junction kept 17 bases outside the gene matches. CDR3 length: 20 amino acids. From germline, CDR1 is SGHRS and CDR2 YFSETQ.

This clonotype was counted at least ten times. The chain is built from TRBV15 and TRBJ2-1; TRBD1 matches 8 bases. CDR1 is LNHNV, CDR2 YYDKDF, per germline (reference sequence). CDR3 length: 15 residues. The V segment lost 0 bases and the J segment 6 bases; nucleotides outside the gene matches: 4. Here the CDR3 reads CATSRDRQGANEQFF. As DNA, the CDR3 is TGTGCCACCAGCAGAGATAGGCAGGGGGCCAATGAGCAGTTCTTC.

This clonotype was detected many times. The V call is TRBV7-9, the J call TRBJ2-1; D unresolved. Trimming took off 5 bases at V and 0 bases at J, with 14 bases between the two ends. Germline assignment: CDR1 SEHNR and CDR2 FQNEAQ (reference sequence). This CDR3 has 16 amino acids. DNA for the CDR3: TGTGCCAGCAGCACCAAAGGTCCGAGCTCCTACAATGAGCAGTTCTTC. This codes for CASSTKGPSSYNEQFF.